Below, 5 T cell receptor beta chains from the same sample are listed, as sequenced in a study of blood T cells in healthy people across ages. A second about 7 to 12 cycle PCR used barcoded and J-beta primers. TCRdb itself ran the 5' RACE reads through MiXCR, one entry per CDR3 protein. Of fewer than 900,000 distinct CDR3 sequences in the sample, approximately 50% were seen once. Input material: blood. These receptors were taken from an older woman in good health.

A few counts support this clonotype. The rearrangement links TRBV10-3 to TRBJ2-7; D may be TRBD1 (5 bases). Germline-derived CDR1 and CDR2 are ENHRY and SYGVKD. The V end was cut by 5 bases, the J end by 3 bases, with 11 bases between. CDR3 length: 13 amino acids. This CDR3 is CAISLDRLYEQYF. In DNA form, the CDR3 reads TGTGCCATCAGTCTAGACAGACTCTACGAGCAGTACTTC.

The rearrangement uses TRBV18 and TRBJ2-7; no definite D call. Germline V gene lookup returns CDR1 KGHSH and CDR2 LQKENI. V was shortened by 0 bases and J by 3 bases, with 15 bases between the two germline ends. The CDR3 consists of 16 residues. The CDR3 here is CASSPPGSHALYEQYF. CDR3 coding DNA: TGTGCCAGCTCACCACCGGGAAGCCATGCCCTCTACGAGCAGTACTTC.

V usage is TRBV6-6 and J usage is TRBJ1-2; 9 bases match TRBD1. Germline loops: CDR1 MNHNY, CDR2 SVGAGI (reference sequence). The V and J ends lost 2 bases and 7 bases, in that order; junction bases with no gene match: 8. This CDR3 contains 15 residues. The CDR3 nucleotides are TGTGCCAGCAGTTACGCGAGCCTACAGGGGGCTGGCTACACCTTC. This codes for CASSYASLQGAGYTF.

This clonotype has only one observation. The chain has TRBV7-9 and TRBJ1-6; 7 nucleotides match TRBD1. There are 16 residues in the CDR3. Trimming removed 4 bases from V and 6 bases from J; junction bases left unmatched: 9. The germline CDR1 and CDR2 sequences are SEHNR and FQNEAQ (reference sequence). The CDR3 DNA sequence: TGTGCCAGCAGCTCCTGGGGACAGAACCTTAATTCACCCCTCCACTTT. It translates to CASSSWGQNLNSPLHF.

V is TRBV18 and J is TRBJ1-2; 8 nucleotides agree with TRBD1. Trimming cost V 0 bases and J 13 bases; bases outside gene matches: 13. CDR3 length: 15 amino acids. CDR1 and CDR2 from the germline V gene are KGHSH and LQKENI. CDR3 sequence reads: CASSPPAIITGGTTF. In DNA form, the CDR3 reads TGTGCCAGCTCACCACCGGCCATCATCACAGGGGGTACCACCTTC.